The clone carrying this T cell receptor beta chain appeared a single time. Its antigen is currently unknown. This specimen belongs to a study of cytomegalovirus exposure and HLA in healthy donors. Overall study: Earlier work reported 100 million or so unique TCR beta sequences from 150 million to 200 million T cells.

PCR was performed using 60 Vbeta and 13 Jbeta primers. The protocol was immunoSEQ multiplex PCR, while the TCRdb copy is restricted to in-frame clones and leaves out a portion. Here the sample spans roughly 150,000 clones, 85% being singletons. At the time of sampling, donors were nominally healthy, though unrecorded immune exposures were likely. Study results and caveats: Presence/absence analyses took donor sequencing depth as roughly uniform. A later analysis linked a missense DCLRE1C variant to TCR beta V- and J-gene trimming.

CDR3 length: 15 amino acids. Germline CDR1 and CDR2: GTSNPN and SVGIG (reference sequence). With V trimmed by 2 bases and J by 3 bases, 7 bases remained unmatched. The receptor's source is a woman between 18 and 30 years old in good health and CMV-seronegative. Sequenced sample: PBMCs. The gene calls are TRBV30 and TRBJ2-1, with TRBD2 identical over 7 bases. Written as DNA, the CDR3 is TGTGCCTGGAGTATGAGCGGGACGCGCTACAATGAGCAGTTCTTC. Amino acid sequence: CAWSMSGTRYNEQFF.